This T cell receptor beta chain was sequenced during a study of technical replicates of blood from a few donors (dated by TCRdb to 2016 to 2017). Receptor libraries were prepared by the immunoSEQ multiplex PCR assay. TCRdb limited this immuneACCESS table to in-frame rearrangements with V and J called. A share of clones is missing; checked studies link under half to unresolved V genes, and the rest is unexplained. The sample profile shows about 12,000 clones; 94% of them were found once. Over 5.5% of the sample is taken by the ten largest. Worth noting for this clone: Its antigen target is currently unknown. It has no much larger one-base neighbor in the sample; base qualities were not kept.

The germline V gene yields SGHNT for CDR1 and YENEEA for CDR2. Clipping removes 4 bases from V and 7 bases from J, with 16 as the unmatched junction base count. Including cysteine and phenylalanine, the CDR3 has 18 amino acids. Only the CDR3 DNA is retained, 54 bases long and in frame from the first base. This receptor chain uses TRBV11-3 and TRBJ2-2, with TRBD2 matching 9 junction bases. This TCR came from a human donor in good health. Sequencing was performed on PBMCs. The CDR3 amino acid sequence is: CASSSSGPTSGINGELFF. In nucleotide form, the sequence is TGTGCCAGCAGCTCCTCGGGCCCGACTAGCGGAATCAACGGGGAGCTGTTTTTT.